The T cell receptor beta chain described here comes from a study of vaccination and CD4 T cells after COVID-19. Treatment of the sample: roughly 11-day PBMC culture with coronavirus spike peptide pools or control peptides (ViraFEST assay). Remarks on this clonotype: Its antigen is unidentified.

Scientists ran DNA taken from cultured CD4+ T cells through the Oncomine TCR Beta short-read assay for sequencing. It was cultured CD4+ T cells from which genomic DNA was extracted. TCRdb re-analysed the PCR reads in MiXCR, keeping a single row per CDR3 protein. The data hold 20,000 to 25,000 distinct CDR3 sequences, with more than 40% observed a single time. The TCR comes from a human donor who received a COVID-19 vaccine. Specimen: CD4+ T cells from blood, cultured in vitro, collected before SARS-CoV-2 vaccination.

The CDR3 here is CASSGTSGTYEQYF. CDR3 coding DNA: TGTGCCAGCAGCGGGACTAGCGGGACCTACGAGCAGTACTTC. The chain is built from TRBV7-8 and TRBJ2-7; 13 positions match TRBD2. CDR1 SGHVS and CDR2 FQNEAQ come from the germline V gene. J was trimmed by 2 bases and V by 5 bases; bases with no gene match: 0. This CDR3 is built from 14 residues. The variable domain in full, with the rest retrieved from reference TRBV7-8 and TRBJ2-7, is GAGVSQSPRYKVAKRGQDVALRCDPISGHVSLFWYQQALGQGPEFLTYFQNEAQLDKSGLPSDRFFAERPEGSVSTLKIQRTQQEDSAVYLCASSGTSGTYEQYFGPGTRLTVT.